This TCR beta chain is drawn from a study of T-cell reconstitution after alpha-beta-depleted transplantation in children. With respect to this clonotype: Its target is unknown.

Whole-study results and caveats: About two months after transplant, alpha-beta T cells reportedly came from several hundred expanded graft clones. Recipient T cells and thymic progenitors that survived gave rise to the high TCRbeta diversity observed at day 60 in some patients.

It was with unique molecular identifiers that the TCRbeta library was prepared. TCRdb recomputed calls from the PCR reads with MiXCR, one row per CDR3 protein. The data hold fewer than 550,000 distinct CDR3 sequences, with about 10% observed a single time. The CDR3 has 16 residues. Trimming took 4 bases from V and 0 from J, leaving 13 bases between them. Germline V CDR1 and CDR2: MDHEN, SYDVKM. Here the sequenced sample was PBMCs, mostly from graft donor cells, taken 180 days after TCRalphabeta/CD19-depleted stem cell transplant. The V call is TRBV28, the J call TRBJ2-1, with a weak D call TRBD2 (6 bases). This TCR came from a female patient aged 2-10 years who had a stem cell transplant for aplastic anemia, so the T cells may come from the graft donor. CDR3 in DNA: TGTGCCAGCAGTTATCCGGGACTCCACTCCTACAATGAGCAGTTCTTC. Its translation: CASSYPGLHSYNEQFF.